The next 19 T cell receptor beta chains were all read from a single sample in a study of Graves' ophthalmopathy and Graves' hyperthyroidism. Researchers took RNA transcripts and amplified TCR beta CDR3 regions from them. RT-PCR was first run with HTBI primers, then multiplex PCR in a second round. TCRdb processed the multiplex PCR reads anew with MiXCR; each CDR3 protein has one entry. Of 450,000 or so distinct CDR3 sequences in the sample, under 15% were seen once. The sequencing input was blood. These receptors all stem from a woman in her thirties with Graves' ophthalmopathy.

V and J are TRBV4-1 and TRBJ1-1; 7 bases are shared with TRBD1. CDR3 length: 15 amino acids. From germline, CDR1 is MGHRA and CDR2 YSYEKL. V lost 7 bases, J lost 1 base, and 9 bases stayed unmatched. CDR3 loop: CASTDRVVTNTEAFF. The CDR3, as DNA: TGCGCCAGCACAGACAGGGTAGTAACGAACACTGAAGCTTTCTTT.

This clonotype has ten or more counts. The V and J genes are TRBV29-1 and TRBJ2-5; D is unclear. Trimming removed 4 bases at V and 2 bases at J, with 11 bases between. The CDR3 has 13 amino acids. The germline V gene has CDR1 SQVTM and CDR2 ANQGSEA. The CDR3 nucleotides read TGCAGCGTTGGTCCGAGACTGCAAGAGACCCAGTACTTC. Residues: CSVGPRLQETQYF.

This clonotype was observed at least ten times. This sequence joins TRBV9 and TRBJ1-1, with unresolved D. Germline V gives CDR1 SGDLS, CDR2 YYNGEE. This CDR3 has 14 amino acids. The V and J ends lost 0 bases and 2 bases respectively, with 8 bases between them. The DNA for the CDR3 is TGTGCCAGCAGCGTAGAAGCCCAAAACACTGAAGCTTTCTTT. Translation gives CASSVEAQNTEAFF.

This clonotype was seen at least ten times. This sequence joins TRBV28 and TRBJ1-2; D is undetermined. Germline CDR1 MDHEN, CDR2 SYDVKM. This CDR3 is built from 14 residues. V dropped 2 bases and J dropped 12 bases, with 19 bases sitting between them. The CDR3 loop is CASSLEGGSTDHTF. The CDR3 nucleotides read TGTGCCAGCAGTTTAGAGGGCGGGTCCACGGATCACACCTTC.

This clonotype was counted only a few times. An end of the junction differs from the germline gene, which may be a read error. V is TRBV7-8 and J is TRBJ1-5; D call uncertain. Germline values: CDR1 SGHVS, CDR2 FQNEAQ. This CDR3 is 15 amino acids long. For the CDR3, the DNA is TGTGCCAGCAGCTTGCGGTTAGCGTCGGGTCAGCCTCAGCATTTT. Its protein is CASSLRLASGQPQHF.

This clonotype was seen many times. CDR3 in DNA: TGTGCCAGCATCGTGAGGGGGATGAACACTGAAGCTTTCTTT. It is translated as CASIVRGMNTEAFF. The chain carries TRBV2 and TRBJ1-1; D is perhaps TRBD1 (6 bases). This CDR3 spans 14 amino acids. Germline assignment: CDR1 SNHLY and CDR2 FYNNEI. V was trimmed by 7 bases and J by 0 bases, leaving 12 bases between them.

The genes are TRBV27 and TRBJ1-1, with TRBD1 matching over 8 bases. After removal of 6 bases from V and 7 bases from J, the junction contained 7 bases not matched to a gene. Germline V gene lookup returns CDR1 MNHEY and CDR2 SMNVEV (reference sequence). CDR3 length: 13 residues. The CDR3 here is CASSPGQEFEAFF. CDR3 bases: TGTGCCAGCAGCCCGGGACAGGAGTTTGAAGCTTTCTTT.

The genes are TRBV5-1 and TRBJ2-2, with 14 bases aligning to TRBD2. The CDR3 length is 16 residues. CDR1 and CDR2 from the germline V gene are SGHRS and YFSETQ. Trimming removed 6 bases from V and 1 base from J; junction bases left unmatched: 2. CDR3 DNA: TGCGCCAGCACTGGACTAGCGGGAGGGAACACCGGGGAGCTGTTTTTT. It codes for CASTGLAGGNTGELFF.

This clonotype was seen many times. As DNA, the CDR3 is TGTGCCAGCACTCGGACTACCCCCTACGAGCAGTACTTC. This gives the protein CASTRTTPYEQYF. The chain employs TRBV6-1 and TRBJ2-7; D is possibly TRBD2 (6 bases). Between the trimmed V and J ends, which lost 7 bases and 2 bases, there was a span of 12 bases. CDR3 length: 13 amino acids. Germline V gene lookup returns CDR1 MNHNS and CDR2 SASEGT.

This clonotype was seen many times. The gene calls are TRBV27 and TRBJ1-2, with 7 bases fitting TRBD1. Unmatched junction bases numbered 5, after V lost 3 bases and J lost 4 bases. The germline V gene has CDR1 MNHEY and CDR2 SMNVEV (reference sequence). CDR3 length: 14 residues. In DNA, the CDR3 is TGTGCCAGCAGTTTGTCGGGGACAGTCTATGGCTACACCTTC. Translating it yields CASSLSGTVYGYTF.

This clonotype was found many times. As DNA, the CDR3 is TGTGCCAGCAGTAAGGAAGGGGCAAGAGGCTACACCTTC. This translates into CASSKEGARGYTF. This chain uses TRBV6-1 with TRBJ1-2; tentative D call: TRBD1 (5 bases). The V and J ends lost 5 bases and 8 bases respectively, with 15 bases between them. CDR1 is MNHNS and CDR2 is SASEGT in the germline V gene. CDR3 size: 13 residues.

This clonotype was seen repeatedly, ten times or more. This chain uses TRBV25-1 with TRBJ2-7; 9 bases are a match to TRBD2. Germline V lookup: CDR1 MGHDK, CDR2 SYGVNS. The length of the CDR3 is 16 residues. The junction had 16 bases not matched to a gene; V was cut back by 6 bases and J by 7 bases. CDR3 protein: CASSHSPLAGLSEQYF. CDR3 DNA: TGTGCCAGCAGCCACTCCCCACTAGCGGGCTTGAGTGAGCAGTACTTC.

This clonotype was picked up many times. The chain combines TRBV28 with TRBJ2-4; no firm D call. The CDR3 covers 14 residues. CDR1 MDHEN and CDR2 SYDVKM come from the germline V gene. V was clipped by 7 bases and J by 0 bases, with 10 bases between them. For the CDR3, the DNA is TGTGCCAGCACGACAAAGATAGCCAAAAACATTCAGTACTTC. Amino acid sequence: CASTTKIAKNIQYF.

This rearrangement joins TRBV6-1 to TRBJ1-1, with D unresolved. The CDR3 is 10 amino acids. CDR1 is MNHNS and CDR2 is SASEGT in the germline V gene. V lost 7 bases, J lost 6 bases, and 6 bases lay in between. CDR3 sequence (DNA): TGTGCCAGCAACGAGCCTGAAGCTTTCTTT. This encodes CASNEPEAFF.

This clonotype was counted at least ten times. The chain joins TRBV9 to TRBJ1-2; possible D gene TRBD1, 6 bases. The V gene lost 0 bases and the J gene lost 4 bases, with 10 bases spanning the gap. This CDR3 contains 14 residues. CDR1 and CDR2 from the germline V gene are SGDLS and YYNGEE. CDR3 nucleotides: TGTGCCAGCAGCGTAGGGGAACAGGGCTATGGCTACACCTTC. Its protein is CASSVGEQGYGYTF.

Many counts were recorded for this clonotype. The V and J genes are TRBV7-9 and TRBJ2-7; D tentatively fits TRBD1 or TRBD2 (5 bases each). The CDR3 is 15 residues long. V was shortened by 5 bases and J by 3 bases, with 17 bases between the two germline ends. Germline CDR1 SEHNR, CDR2 FQNEAQ (reference sequence). In DNA, the CDR3 is TGTGCCAGCAGCCGACGGGGCCGGTCAAACTACGAGCAGTACTTC. It yields the protein CASSRRGRSNYEQYF.

This chain joins TRBV6-1 and TRBJ2-7, with a weak D call TRBD1 (6 bases). Germline V gives CDR1 MNHNS, CDR2 SASEGT. The CDR3 spans 18 residues. V lost 2 bases to trimming and J lost 5 bases, with 25 bases between them. This CDR3 reads CASSENGPPVRGWHEQYF. CDR3 nucleotides: TGTGCCAGCAGTGAAAACGGCCCGCCGGTGAGGGGGTGGCACGAGCAGTACTTC.

This clonotype was observed many times. CDR3 sequence (DNA): TGCAGCGTCAAGACAGGGCCCTATGGCTACACCTTC. Translated, it gives CSVKTGPYGYTF. The chain has TRBV29-1 and TRBJ1-2; 7 nucleotides agree with TRBD1. Germline CDR1 and CDR2: SQVTM and ANQGSEA. This CDR3 has 12 amino acids. The ends lost 6 bases at V and 4 bases at J; junction bases unmatched: 5.

The table lists this clonotype with many counts. The chain uses TRBV28 and TRBJ2-7, with 8 bases aligning to TRBD2. J was trimmed by 2 bases and V by 5 bases; bases with no gene match: 8. This CDR3 has 15 residues. Per germline, CDR1 MDHEN and CDR2 SYDVKM. The CDR3: CASSERLAKTYEQYF. CDR3 bases: TGTGCCAGCAGTGAAAGACTAGCGAAAACCTACGAGCAGTACTTC.